These 17 T cell receptor beta chains share one sample of origin, sequenced in a study of vaccination and CD4 T cells after COVID-19. Their antigens are not known. Sequencing of cultured CD4+ T cell DNA used the Oncomine TCR Beta short-read assay. One entry per CDR3 protein results from TCRdb running MiXCR on the PCR reads. The sample yields several thousand distinct CDR3 sequences, around 70% seen once. Treatment denoted: roughly ten-day PBMC culture with coronavirus spike peptide pools or control peptides (ViraFEST assay). The source material was CD4+ T cells from blood, cultured in vitro. The receptors come from a human donor who had recovered from COVID-19.

The V call is TRBV12-3 or TRBV12-4, the J call TRBJ1-5; D might be TRBD1 (5 bases). The CDR3 consists of 13 residues. Trimming shortened V by 6 bases and J by 4 bases, and 10 bases separated the two germline ends. CDR3 bases: TGTGCCAGCAGCGCGGGACGGAATCAGCCCCAGCATTTT. Translation gives CASSAGRNQPQHF.

The J gene is TRBJ1-6, the V gene TRBV7-9; 8 nucleotides agree with TRBD1. CDR1 SEHNR and CDR2 FQNEAQ come from the germline V gene (reference sequence). This CDR3 is built from 14 residues. The V and J ends lost 5 bases and 7 bases, in that order; junction bases with no gene match: 4. The CDR3 loop reads CASSGQGRNSPLHF. CDR3 sequence (DNA): TGTGCCAGCAGCGGACAGGGCCGAAATTCACCCCTCCACTTT.

The DNA of the CDR3 is TGTGCCACCGCGGGGGGCACAGATACGCAGTATTTT. Encoded protein: CATAGGTDTQYF. The chain couples TRBV6-2 or TRBV6-3 to TRBJ2-3, with 7 bases aligning to TRBD2. V was clipped by 10 bases and J by 1 base; unmatched bases: 2. Germline values: CDR1 MNHEY, CDR2 SVGEGT. The CDR3 consists of 12 residues.

Only a few counts were recorded for this clonotype. This rearrangement joins TRBV6-2 or TRBV6-3 to TRBJ2-7; TRBD2 might be the D (5 bases). Trimming removed 5 bases at V and 0 bases at J, with 11 bases between. Germline V CDR1 and CDR2: MNHEY, SVGEGT. The CDR3 extends over 14 amino acids. The CDR3 is CASSDGILSYEQYF. CDR3 nucleotide sequence: TGTGCCAGCAGTGACGGGATACTCTCCTACGAGCAGTACTTC.

V is TRBV20-1 and J is TRBJ2-2, with D possibly TRBD2 on 5 matching bases. Germline V gives CDR1 DFQATT, CDR2 SNEGSKA (reference sequence). Trimming pared 0 bases from V and 3 bases from J, leaving 14 bases between. This CDR3 spans 16 amino acids. The CDR3 sequence is CSARDVRSGYTGELFF. DNA for the CDR3: TGCAGTGCTAGAGATGTCAGGAGCGGCTACACCGGGGAGCTGTTTTTT.

This chain joins TRBV28 and TRBJ1-5, with D unclear. V was shortened by 3 bases and J by 0 bases, with 12 bases between the two germline ends. This CDR3 comprises 16 residues. Germline V lookup: CDR1 MDHEN, CDR2 SYDVKM. CDR3 sequence reads: CASSFIQAISNQPQHF. The CDR3 region has the DNA TGTGCCAGCAGTTTCATCCAGGCGATTAGCAATCAGCCCCAGCATTTT.

In this sample, this clonotype turned up a few times. This rearrangement joins TRBV28 to TRBJ1-2; D unclear. Germline loops: CDR1 MDHEN, CDR2 SYDVKM. The ends were cut back, 4 bases at V and 9 bases at J, with 12 bases in the middle. The CDR3 totals 12 residues. The CDR3 loop reads CASSSALRSYTF. CDR3 DNA: TGTGCCAGCAGTTCCGCCCTTCGGAGCTACACCTTC.

This clonotype was observed a handful of times. The rearrangement links TRBV6-1 to TRBJ1-1; D ambiguous. The V gene lost 4 bases and the J gene lost 4 bases, with 13 bases spanning the gap. Germline CDR1 is MNHNS and CDR2 is SASEGT. The CDR3 runs 14 residues. CDR3 amino acids: CASSAGLGSTEAFF. DNA for the CDR3: TGTGCCAGCAGTGCCGGGCTAGGGAGCACTGAAGCTTTCTTT.

The genes are TRBV12-3 or TRBV12-4 and TRBJ1-2; 7 nucleotides line up with TRBD1. CDR3 size: 13 residues. V shed 5 bases, J shed 4 bases, and the junction held 4 bases outside the gene matches. The CDR3 DNA is TGTGCCAGCAGTCTGACAGGGAGCTATGGCTACACCTTC. This gives the protein CASSLTGSYGYTF.

Only a few counts were recorded for this clonotype. The rearrangement uses TRBV6-1 and TRBJ2-7, with D tentatively TRBD1 (6 bases). Trimming stripped 5 bases from V and 4 bases from J, with 15 bases between. The CDR3 is 14 amino acids. CDR1 is MNHNS and CDR2 is SASEGT in the germline V gene. This chain's CDR3 is CASSPDRGDYEQYF. CDR3 bases: TGTGCCAGCAGTCCGGACAGAGGCGATTACGAGCAGTACTTC.

This chain connects TRBV10-3 to TRBJ1-3; D not certain. V dropped 4 bases and J dropped 0 bases, with 10 bases sitting between them. The CDR3 sequence is 15 residues long. CDR1 ENHRY and CDR2 SYGVKD come from the germline V gene. The CDR3 bases are TGTGCCATCAGTGTCGACCCGGGCTCTGGAAACACCATATATTTT. Residues: CAISVDPGSGNTIYF.

The V call is TRBV20-1, the J call TRBJ1-1, with D possibly TRBD1 on 6 matching bases. Germline V CDR1 and CDR2: DFQATT, SNEGSKA (reference sequence). Between the trimmed V and J ends, which lost 6 bases and 1 base, there was a span of 12 bases. The CDR3 runs to 13 residues. CDR3 in DNA: TGCAGTGCCCAGGGGCCCCGGAACACTGAAGCTTTCTTT. Translating gives CSAQGPRNTEAFF.

The CDR3 loop is CASRGDSYGYTF. The CDR3 DNA reads as TGTGCCAGCAGAGGGGACAGCTATGGCTACACCTTC. The V call is TRBV5-6, the J call TRBJ1-2; TRBD1 aligns across 7 bases. The germline V gene encodes CDR1 SGHDT and CDR2 YYEEEE. This CDR3 is built from 12 residues. Trimming cost V 5 bases and J 4 bases; bases outside gene matches: 2.

A few counts support this clonotype. J is TRBJ1-1 and V is TRBV27, with 7 nucleotides matching TRBD1. Germline values: CDR1 MNHEY, CDR2 SMNVEV (reference sequence). V was pared by 6 bases and J by 2 bases, with 6 bases of the junction left unmatched. This CDR3 is 14 amino acids long. For the CDR3, the DNA is TGTGCCAGCAGGTTGGGACAGAGAAACACTGAAGCTTTCTTT. This encodes CASRLGQRNTEAFF.

This clonotype was detected only a few times. The chain employs TRBV12-3 or TRBV12-4 and TRBJ1-2; D possibly corresponds to TRBD1 (5 bases). Trimming shortened V by 6 bases and J by 8 bases, and 16 bases separated the two germline ends. The CDR3 has 13 residues. Written as DNA, the CDR3 is TGTGCCAGCAGAACATTTGGGGGAAACGGCTACACCTTC. Translated, it gives CASRTFGGNGYTF.

The V call is TRBV7-2, the J call TRBJ1-1; D uncertain. Trimming took 0 bases from V and 3 from J, leaving 8 bases between them. Germline V CDR1 and CDR2: SGHTA, FQGNSA. The CDR3 runs 14 residues. CDR3 sequence: CASSLALTYTEAFF. The CDR3 coding sequence is TGTGCCAGCAGCTTAGCCCTAACGTACACTGAAGCTTTCTTT.

In this sample, this clonotype turned up once. Written as DNA, the CDR3 is TGCGCCAGCAGCTTGGGAGGGACAGCTGAAGCTTTCTTT. This sequence encodes CASSLGGTAEAFF. The chain joins TRBV5-1 to TRBJ1-1, with 7 bases that match TRBD1. Trimming cost V 0 bases and J 6 bases; bases outside gene matches: 2. Germline V gene sequence: CDR1 SGHRS, CDR2 YFSETQ. This CDR3 region has 13 residues.